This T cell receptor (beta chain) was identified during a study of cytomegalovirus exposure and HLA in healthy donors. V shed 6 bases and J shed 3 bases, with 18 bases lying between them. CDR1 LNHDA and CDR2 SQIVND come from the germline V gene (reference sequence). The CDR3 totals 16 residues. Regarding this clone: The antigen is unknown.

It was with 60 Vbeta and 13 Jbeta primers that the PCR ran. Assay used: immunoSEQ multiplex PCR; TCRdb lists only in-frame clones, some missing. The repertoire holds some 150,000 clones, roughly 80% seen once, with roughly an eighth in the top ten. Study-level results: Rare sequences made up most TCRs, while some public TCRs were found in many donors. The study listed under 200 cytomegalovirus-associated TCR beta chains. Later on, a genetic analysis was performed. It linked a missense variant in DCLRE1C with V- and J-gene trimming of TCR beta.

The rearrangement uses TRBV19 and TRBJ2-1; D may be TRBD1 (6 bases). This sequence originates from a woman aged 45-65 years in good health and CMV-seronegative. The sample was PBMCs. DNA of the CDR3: TGTGCCAGTAGCGCCACCGGGACAAGAAACTACAATGAGCAGTTCTTC. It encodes CASSATGTRNYNEQFF.